The TCR beta chain described here comes from a study of early T cells in non-severe SARS-CoV-2 infection. From the 5' RACE reads, TCRdb called clonotypes with MiXCR, one entry per CDR3 protein. The sample contains tens of thousands of distinct CDR3 sequences, around 6% of which appear only once. The CDR3 totals 15 residues. Germline CDR1 reads SGHTA; CDR2 reads FQGNSA. Deletions cut 5 bases from V and 9 bases from J, with 20 bases between. This clonotype was observed many times. The rearrangement links TRBV7-2 to TRBJ2-1, with a possible D match to TRBD2 (6 bases). The sequence was obtained from an adult who was a healthcare worker with PCR-confirmed SARS-CoV-2 infection or an uninfected control (not recorded which). Material for sequencing was whole blood. The CDR3, as DNA: TGTGCCAGCAGCCCCATCGCCGGGGGTTCAGGTGAGCAGTTCTTC. Translating gives CASSPIAGGSGEQFF.